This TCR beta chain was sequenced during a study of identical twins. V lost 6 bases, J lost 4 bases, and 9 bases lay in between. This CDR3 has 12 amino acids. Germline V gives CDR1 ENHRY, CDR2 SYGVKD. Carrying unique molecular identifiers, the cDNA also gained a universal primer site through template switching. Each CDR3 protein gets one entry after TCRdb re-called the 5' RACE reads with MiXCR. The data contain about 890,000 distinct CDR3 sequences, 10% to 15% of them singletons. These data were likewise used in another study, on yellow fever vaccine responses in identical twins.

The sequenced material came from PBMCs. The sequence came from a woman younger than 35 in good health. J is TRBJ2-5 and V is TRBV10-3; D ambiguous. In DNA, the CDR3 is TGTGCCATCAGCAAGGGCGGAGAGACCCAGTACTTC. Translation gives CAISKGGETQYF.